This T cell receptor beta chain stems from a study of blood T cells in healthy people across ages. The CDR3 totals 15 residues. V lost 2 bases to trimming and J lost 1 base, with 8 bases between them. Through a sample-barcoded 5' primer and a J-beta primer mix, a second PCR was run for roughly 7 to 11 cycles. From the 5' RACE reads, TCRdb called clonotypes with MiXCR, one entry per CDR3 protein. The data hold 550,000 to 600,000 distinct CDR3 sequences, with approximately 25% observed a single time. The receptor's source is a woman aged 70 to 79 in good health. The sample taken for sequencing was blood. The rearrangement links TRBV12-3 or TRBV12-4 to TRBJ2-2; D is unclear. CDR3 in amino acids: CASSLSSQNTGELFF. In DNA, the CDR3 is TGTGCCAGCAGTTTATCCAGCCAGAACACCGGGGAGCTGTTTTTT.